This T cell receptor beta chain was identified in a study of OX40 agonist ivuxolimab in advanced cancers. This table comes from immunoSEQ multiplex PCR, and its TCRdb copy is limited to in-frame clones, with some not included. The repertoire consists of tens of thousands of clones, with around 75% occurring once and the leading ten covering 15% to 20%. Sampled blood was obtained at baseline, cycle 4 day 1, and cycle 7 day 1. This clone counts as medium-sized. This CDR3 has 14 residues. Germline V gene sequence: CDR1 MDHEN, CDR2 SYDVKM. With 5 bases removed from V and 5 bases from J, the gap between germline ends came to 15 bases.

The sequence was obtained from an adult with an advanced solid tumor such as melanoma, head and neck, liver or kidney cancer. The V and J genes are TRBV28 and TRBJ1-1; no clear D gene. Sequences were derived from CD4+ or CD8+ T cells sorted from blood, sampled in a trial of the OX40 agonist ivuxolimab. CDR3 protein: CASSLTQLRTEAFF. CDR3 coding DNA: TGTGCCAGCAGTCTAACTCAACTCAGGACTGAAGCTTTCTTT.